What follows is one TCR beta chain and its context. Its target is unknown. The study ran its PCR with 60 Vbeta and 13 Jbeta primers. Data came from immunoSEQ multiplex PCR; TCRdb stores just in-frame clones and leaves some out. The sample yields about 120,000 clones, 50% to 70% seen once. The CDR3 consists of 11 residues. CDR1 and CDR2 (germline): SEHNR, FQNEAQ (reference sequence). V lost 5 bases to trimming and J lost 2 bases, with 3 bases between them. The data are from a study of cytomegalovirus exposure and HLA in healthy donors. General study results and limits: Despite most TCR sequences being rare, some public TCRs occurred in many donors.

The sample was PBMCs. The rearrangement uses TRBV7-9 and TRBJ1-1; unclear D gene. This clonotype was sampled from a woman in her 40s in good health and CMV-seropositive. CDR3: CASSSNTEAFF. The CDR3 region has the DNA TGTGCCAGCAGCAGCAACACTGAAGCTTTCTTT.